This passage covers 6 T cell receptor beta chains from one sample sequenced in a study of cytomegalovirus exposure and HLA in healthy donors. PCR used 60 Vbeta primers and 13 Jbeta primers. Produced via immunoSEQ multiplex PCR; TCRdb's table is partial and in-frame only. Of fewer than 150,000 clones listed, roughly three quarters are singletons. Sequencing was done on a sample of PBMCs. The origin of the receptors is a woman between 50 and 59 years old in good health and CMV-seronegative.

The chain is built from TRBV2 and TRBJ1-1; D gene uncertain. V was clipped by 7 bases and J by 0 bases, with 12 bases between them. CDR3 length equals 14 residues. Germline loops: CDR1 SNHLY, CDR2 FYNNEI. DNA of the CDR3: TGTGCCAGCACCCCAGGATACCTGAACACTGAAGCTTTCTTT. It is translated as CASTPGYLNTEAFF.

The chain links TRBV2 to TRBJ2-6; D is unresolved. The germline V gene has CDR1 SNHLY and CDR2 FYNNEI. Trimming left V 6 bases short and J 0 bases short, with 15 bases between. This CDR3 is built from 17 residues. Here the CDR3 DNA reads TGTGCCAGCAGCCGTGACACGACCTACTCTGGGGCCAACGTCCTGACTTTC. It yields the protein CASSRDTTYSGANVLTF.

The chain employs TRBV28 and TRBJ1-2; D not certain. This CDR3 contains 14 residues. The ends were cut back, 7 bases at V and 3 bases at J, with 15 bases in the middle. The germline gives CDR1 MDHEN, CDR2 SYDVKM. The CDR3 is CASTPGGSDYGYTF. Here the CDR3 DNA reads TGTGCCAGCACTCCAGGAGGATCGGACTATGGCTACACCTTC.

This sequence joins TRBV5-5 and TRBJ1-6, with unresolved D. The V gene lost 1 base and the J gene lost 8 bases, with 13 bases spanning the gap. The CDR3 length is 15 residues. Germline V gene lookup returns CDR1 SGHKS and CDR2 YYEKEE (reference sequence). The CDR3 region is CASSLNEGSYSPLHF. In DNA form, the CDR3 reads TGTGCCAGCAGCTTGAATGAGGGTTCTTATTCACCCCTCCACTTT.

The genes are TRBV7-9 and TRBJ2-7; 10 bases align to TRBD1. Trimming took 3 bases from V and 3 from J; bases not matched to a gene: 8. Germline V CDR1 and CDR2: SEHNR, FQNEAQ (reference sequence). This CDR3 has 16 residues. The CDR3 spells CASSFAPGQGSYEQYF. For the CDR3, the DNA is TGTGCCAGCAGCTTCGCCCCGGGACAGGGGAGCTACGAGCAGTACTTC.

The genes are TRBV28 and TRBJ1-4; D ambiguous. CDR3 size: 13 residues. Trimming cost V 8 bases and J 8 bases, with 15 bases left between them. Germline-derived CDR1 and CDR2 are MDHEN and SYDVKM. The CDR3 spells CASAGVRGEKLFF. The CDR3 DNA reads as TGTGCCAGCGCCGGGGTTCGCGGGGAAAAACTGTTTTTT.